Here is one T cell receptor beta chain with its context. Assay used: immunoSEQ multiplex PCR; TCRdb lists only in-frame clones, some missing. The sample records roughly 80,000 clones, roughly 93% being singletons. This sample is part of a study of technical replicates of blood from a few donors. From germline, CDR1 is SGHRS and CDR2 YFSETQ. This CDR3 region has 14 residues. V shed 3 bases, J shed 0 bases, and the junction held 2 bases outside the gene matches. The clonotype comes from a human donor in good health. The rearrangement links TRBV5-1 to TRBJ2-7; 8 bases agree with TRBD1. Sequencing input: T cells isolated from PBMCs. The CDR3 loop is CASSSDRDSYEQYF. Written as DNA, the CDR3 is TGCGCCAGCAGCTCGGACAGGGACTCCTACGAGCAGTACTTC. Full variable domain (missing parts from reference TRBV5-1 and TRBJ2-7): KAGVTQTPRYLIKTRGQQVTLSCSPISGHRSVSWYQQTPGQGLQFLFEYFSETQRNKGNFPGRFSGRQFSNSRSEMNVSTLELGDSALYLCASSSDRDSYEQYFGPGTRLTVT.